One TCR beta chain is described in this entry. This sample was included in a study of resident and recirculating memory T cells in vitiligo. Across the study: Each patient gave two lesional and two nonlesional epidermal shave biopsies, plus PBMCs. Whole samples, not sorted cells, were homogenized and used for genomic DNA extraction.

V dropped 2 bases and J dropped 3 bases, with 13 bases sitting between them. The CDR3 totals 15 residues. Germline V lookup: CDR1 MNHEY, CDR2 SVGAGI. Stability required unchanged lesions during the previous 6 months. Stable patients also lacked confetti depigmentation, a sign of active vitiligo. Clones were read by immunoSEQ multiplex PCR, and TCRdb kept only the in-frame ones, dropping some. Of 40,000 to 50,000 clones in the sample, 80% to 95% were seen once. The chain employs TRBV6-5 and TRBJ2-5; a possible D gene is TRBD2 (5 bases). Sequenced material: blood. The receptor comes from a male donor with vitiligo. CDR3 sequence reads: CASSYVGRGEETQYF. The DNA of the CDR3 is TGTGCCAGCAGTTACGTAGGCCGGGGTGAAGAGACCCAGTACTTC.